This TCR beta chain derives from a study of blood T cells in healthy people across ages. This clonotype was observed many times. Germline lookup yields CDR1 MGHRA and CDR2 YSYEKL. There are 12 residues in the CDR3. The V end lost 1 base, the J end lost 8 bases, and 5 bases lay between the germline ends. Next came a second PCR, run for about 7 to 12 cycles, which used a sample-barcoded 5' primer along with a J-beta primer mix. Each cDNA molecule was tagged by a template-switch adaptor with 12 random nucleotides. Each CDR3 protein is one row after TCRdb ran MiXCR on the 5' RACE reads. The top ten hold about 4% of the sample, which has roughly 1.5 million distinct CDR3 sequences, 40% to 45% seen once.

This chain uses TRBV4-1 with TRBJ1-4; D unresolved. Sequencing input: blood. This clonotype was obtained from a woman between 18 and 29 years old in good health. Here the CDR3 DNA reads TGCGCCAGCAGCCAAGCTTACGAAAAACTGTTTTTT. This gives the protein CASSQAYEKLFF.